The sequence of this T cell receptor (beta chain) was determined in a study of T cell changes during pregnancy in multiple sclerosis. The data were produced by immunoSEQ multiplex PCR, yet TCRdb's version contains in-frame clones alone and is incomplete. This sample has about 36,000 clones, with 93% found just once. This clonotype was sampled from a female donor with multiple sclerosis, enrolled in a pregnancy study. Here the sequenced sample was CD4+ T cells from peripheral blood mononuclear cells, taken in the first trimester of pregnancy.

The CDR3: CASSLGDRDTGELFF. The CDR3 DNA sequence: TGTGCCAGCAGCTTAGGGGACAGGGACACCGGGGAGCTGTTTTTT. The chain joins TRBV7-9 to TRBJ2-2; TRBD1 matches at 9 bases. The CDR3 spans 15 residues. V lost 1 base to trimming and J lost 3 bases; unmatched junction nucleotides: 0. Germline CDR1 reads SEHNR; CDR2 reads FQNEAQ (reference sequence).